This T cell receptor (beta chain) is from a study of cytomegalovirus exposure and HLA in healthy donors. This CDR3 has 15 residues. Unmatched junction bases numbered 2, after V lost 4 bases and J lost 2 bases. CDR1 and CDR2 (germline): SGHNT, YYREEE (reference sequence). Primers included in the PCR were 60 Vbeta and 13 Jbeta primers. The method was immunoSEQ multiplex PCR; TCRdb's version includes in-frame clones alone and lacks a portion of them. This table holds about 170,000 clones, approximately 80% found once. The sequenced sample consisted of PBMCs. The clonotype originates from a male donor in good health and CMV-seronegative. The chain joins TRBV5-4 to TRBJ2-5; 13 nucleotides align to TRBD2. CDR3 region: CASSTGLAGQETQYF. The CDR3 region has the DNA TGTGCCAGCAGCACGGGACTAGCGGGACAAGAGACCCAGTACTTC.